This TCR beta chain was identified during a study of regulatory T cells in long-lasting Graves disease. Investigators prepared the TCR beta libraries by applying iRepertoire HTBI primers and Arm-PCR of CDR3 regions. From the multiplex PCR reads, TCRdb called clonotypes with MiXCR, one entry per CDR3 protein. The data show 360,000 or so distinct CDR3 sequences, with approximately 25% seen just once and 25% to 30% held by the top ten. The time point denotes: persistent/refractory GD, antithyroid drugs over 5 years with positive TRAb. The TCR library used RNA extracted from PBMCs. The CDR3 covers 13 residues. The V and J ends lost 5 bases and 2 bases respectively, with 10 bases between them. Ten or more counts support this clonotype.

V is TRBV12-3 or TRBV12-4 and J is TRBJ2-7, with D possibly TRBD2 on 6 matching bases. The sequenced sample was peripheral blood mononuclear cells (PBMCs), obtained when the disease was refractory, from a patient treated with antithyroid drugs. This clonotype was sampled from a woman aged 40 to 50 with Graves disease. The CDR3 region is CASSAGQAYEQYF. DNA for the CDR3: TGTGCCAGCAGTGCGGGGCAGGCCTACGAGCAGTACTTC.